The sequence of this T cell receptor beta chain was determined in a study of T cells expressing NK-cell markers. Points from the study as a whole: The CD3+CD56-NKG2C+ fraction of a few donors was likewise dominated by these clonotypes.

Remarks on this clonotype: Its antigen remains unknown.

Germline values: CDR1 SGHRS, CDR2 YFSETQ. The CDR3 covers 15 residues. TCRdb reprocessed the 5' RACE reads, keeping one entry per CDR3 protein, no DNA. This table holds about 460,000 distinct CDR3 sequences. The rearrangement links TRBV5-1 to TRBJ1-1. This sequence originates from a woman in her fifties or sixties in good health. What was sequenced was blood T cells: a sorted CD56 or NKG2C T cell subset, CD4+ or CD8+ T cells, or bulk PBMC T cells (not recorded which). The CDR3 loop reads CASSLKRIWDTEAFF. Full variable domain (rest looked up from reference TRBV5-1 and TRBJ1-1): KAGVTQTPRYLIKTRGQQVTLSCSPISGHRSVSWYQQTPGQGLQFLFEYFSETQRNKGNFPGRFSGRQFSNSRSEMNVSTLELGDSALYLCASSLKRIWDTEAFFGQGTRLTVV.